The 29 T cell receptor beta chains in this list originate from one sample, sequenced in a study of preoperative IRX-2 immunotherapy in early breast cancer. The protocol was immunoSEQ multiplex PCR, while the TCRdb copy is restricted to in-frame clones and leaves out a portion. The profile shows around 95,000 clones, about nine tenths of them singletons. The sample's treatment: preoperative locoregional IRX-2 cytokine immunotherapy. The material was tumor tissue, obtained after IRX-2 immunotherapy. The receptor source for this set is a human donor with breast cancer.

The chain has TRBV6-8 and TRBJ2-7, with 8 nucleotides matching TRBD2. This CDR3 contains 15 residues. Trimming at V came to 10 bases and at J to 0 bases, leaving 11 bases not matched to a gene. CDR1 and CDR2 from the germline V gene are MNHGY and SAAAGT. The CDR3 DNA reads as TGTGCCATCAGAGACTATAGCGGGATCTCCTACGAGCAGTACTTC. This gives the protein CAIRDYSGISYEQYF.

By frequency in the sample, this clone is medium-sized. The J gene is TRBJ2-6, the V gene TRBV11-3; D remains unclear. The CDR3 is 15 residues long. CDR1 is SGHNT, CDR2 YENEEA, per germline. Trimming took 0 bases from V and 5 from J, leaving 8 bases between them. The CDR3 protein is CASSLELGWANVLTF. The CDR3 nucleotides are TGTGCCAGCAGCTTAGAGCTCGGTTGGGCCAACGTCCTGACTTTC.

The CDR3 loop reads CASSPGQRLYGYEQYF. The CDR3 DNA is TGTGCCAGCAGTCCGGGACAGAGACTCTATGGGTACGAGCAGTACTTC. The chain recombines TRBV28 with TRBJ2-7; 7 bases map to TRBD1. The CDR3 sequence is 16 residues long. J was trimmed by 4 bases and V by 5 bases; bases with no gene match: 14. The germline V gene encodes CDR1 MDHEN and CDR2 SYDVKM.

Comment on this clone: An ambiguous or unread base is present, and the residue it codes for is denoted X. J is TRBJ2-7 and V is TRBV6-8; tentatively, D is TRBD2 (6 bases). This CDR3 spans 13 amino acids. The germline gives CDR1 MNHGY, CDR2 SAAAGT. CDR3 DNA sequence: TGTGYCACCCGGGTGTCCGGGAGCGGCGAGCAGTACTTC. Amino acid sequence: CXTRVSGSGEQYF.

The chain is built from TRBV18 and TRBJ1-5; 10 positions match TRBD1. This CDR3 is 15 amino acids long. Per the germline V gene, CDR1 is KGHSH and CDR2 is LQKENI. After removal of 3 bases from V and 8 bases from J, the junction contained 7 bases not matched to a gene. CDR3 amino acids: CASSPGDRGSEPQHF. The CDR3 bases are TGTGCCAGCTCACCGGGGGACAGGGGTTCTGAGCCCCAGCATTTT.

There are a few counts of this clone. The V call is TRBV7-1, the J call TRBJ2-5, with 9 bases matching TRBD2. TRBV7-1 is an ORF, and what it does is uncertain. The CDR3 is 17 residues long. V shed 5 bases and J 2 bases; nucleotides not matched to a gene: 12. CDR3 protein: CASSDSGRVVGQETQYF. CDR3 in DNA: TGTGCCAGCAGCGATAGCGGGAGAGTCGTGGGGCAAGAGACCCAGTACTTC.

V usage is TRBV10-3 and J usage is TRBJ2-3, with a possible D match to TRBD1 (5 bases). Germline V gene sequence: CDR1 ENHRY, CDR2 SYGVKD. Between the trimmed V and J ends, which lost 0 bases and 2 bases, there was a span of 9 bases. This CDR3 spans 15 amino acids. As DNA, the CDR3 is TGTGCCATCAGTGAGTCGAAGACAGCCACAGATACGCAGTATTTT. Amino acid sequence: CAISESKTATDTQYF.

The V call is TRBV6-8, the J call TRBJ2-5, with 7 bases identical to TRBD1. After removal of 9 bases from V and 2 bases from J, the junction contained 6 bases not matched to a gene. This CDR3 is built from 13 residues. Germline assignment: CDR1 MNHGY and CDR2 SAAAGT. CDR3 bases: TGTGCCAGTGCCCAGGACAGGCAAGAGACCCAGTACTTC. Translated, it gives CASAQDRQETQYF.

The chain has TRBV5-1 and TRBJ1-6, with D hard to call. V lost 1 base and J lost 9, with 11 bases in between. The CDR3 is 14 residues long. The germline CDR1 and CDR2 sequences are SGHRS and YFSETQ. The CDR3 here is CASSLNGQFSPLHF. DNA for the CDR3: TGCGCCAGCAGCTTGAATGGGCAGTTTTCACCCCTCCACTTT. Based on the CDR3 plus reference TRBV5-1 and TRBJ1-6, the full variable domain is KAGVTQTPRYLIKTRGQQVTLSCSPISGHRSVSWYQQTPGQGLQFLFEYFSETQRNKGNFPGRFSGRQFSNSRSEMNVSTLELGDSALYLCASSLNGQFSPLHFGNGTRLTVT.

The V call is TRBV7-1, the J call TRBJ2-1, with D maybe TRBD2 (5 bases). TRBV7-1 is placed among ORFs of uncertain function. Trimming stripped 4 bases from V and 3 bases from J, with 7 bases between. The CDR3 is 13 amino acids. The DNA of the CDR3 is TGTGCCAGCAGCTTAGCGCTCTACAATGAGCAGTTCTTC. Its protein is CASSLALYNEQFF.

The rearrangement uses TRBV28 and TRBJ2-7, with TRBD2 as a possible D gene (6 bases). Trimming took off 2 bases at V and 0 bases at J, with 23 bases between the two ends. CDR1 MDHEN and CDR2 SYDVKM come from the germline V gene. There are 19 residues in the CDR3. CDR3 loop: CASSLRRAFSAQSSYEQYF. The CDR3 DNA reads as TGTGCCAGCAGTTTAAGGAGGGCTTTTAGCGCCCAGAGCTCCTACGAGCAGTACTTC.

The rearrangement links TRBV7-5 to TRBJ2-3; whether TRBD2, the table's D call, matches the DNA was not checked. TRBV7-5 is a recognized pseudogene. The CDR3 is made up of 16 amino acids. The CDR3 region has the DNA TGTGCCAGCAGCTCGGGACTAGCGGGAGGAGCAGATACGCAGTATTTT. Protein product: CASSSGLAGGADTQYF.

The chain recombines TRBV30 with TRBJ1-5; 7 positions match TRBD1. Germline CDR1 and CDR2: GTSNPN and SVGIG (reference sequence). This CDR3 comprises 13 residues. The V segment lost 5 bases and the J segment 0 bases; nucleotides outside the gene matches: 1. This chain's CDR3 is CAWGDSSNQPQHF. The CDR3 coding sequence is TGTGCCTGGGGGGACAGTAGCAATCAGCCCCAGCATTTT.

This clone was found a few times. The chain couples TRBV12-5 to TRBJ1-1, with D possibly being TRBD1 (6 bases). V lost 0 bases and J lost 3, with 11 bases in between. The CDR3 length is 15 residues. Germline V lookup: CDR1 LGHNT, CDR2 FRNRAP. CDR3 nucleotides: TGTGCTAGTGGTTTGGTCGGGGGCGCGGACACTGAAGCTTTCTTT. It specifies CASGLVGGADTEAFF.

The chain employs TRBV28 and TRBJ1-5; maybe TRBD1 (6 bases). The germline CDR1 and CDR2 sequences are MDHEN and SYDVKM. This CDR3 has 15 residues. Trimming stripped 2 bases from V and 7 bases from J, with 15 bases between. In nucleotides, the CDR3 is TGTGCCAGCAGTTTAGGGGACACTCTCCAACAGCCCCAGCATTTT. This translates into CASSLGDTLQQPQHF.

The gene calls are TRBV28 and TRBJ2-1; 10 bases align to TRBD2. The ends lost 5 bases at V and 10 bases at J; junction bases unmatched: 2. Germline V gene sequence: CDR1 MDHEN, CDR2 SYDVKM. The CDR3 sequence is 12 residues long. The CDR3 nucleotides are TGTGCCAGCAGTCCACTAGCGGGAGAGCAGTTCTTC. It translates to CASSPLAGEQFF.

J is TRBJ2-1 and V is TRBV19, with 7 bases that match TRBD2. The V gene end was trimmed by 5 bases and the J gene end by 6 bases; junction bases not matched to a gene: 10. CDR1 and CDR2 from the germline V gene are LNHDA and SQIVND (reference sequence). CDR3 length equals 15 residues. CDR3 amino acids: CASSPQGGSPNEQFF. The CDR3 DNA reads TGTGCCAGTAGTCCTCAGGGCGGGAGTCCCAATGAGCAGTTCTTC.

CDR3 coding DNA: TGTGCCAGCGCCCCCCCATACGAGCAGTACTTC. It specifies CASAPPYEQYF. V is TRBV12-5 and J is TRBJ2-7; D is unclear. The CDR3 length is 11 residues. Per germline, CDR1 LGHNT and CDR2 FRNRAP. The complete variable domain, with remaining parts taken from reference TRBV12-5 and TRBJ2-7, reads DARVTQTPRHKVTEMGQEVTMRCQPILGHNTVFWYRQTMMQGLELLAYFRNRAPLDDSGMPKDRFSAEMPDATLATLKIQPSEPRDSAVYFCASAPPYEQYFGPGTRLTVT.

The chain recombines TRBV6-8 with TRBJ2-1; D is possibly TRBD2 (6 bases). V gave up 6 bases and J gave up 1 base, with 19 bases separating them. This CDR3 has 17 residues. From germline, CDR1 is MNHGY and CDR2 SAAAGT. This CDR3 is CASRRSLATLSYNEQFF. CDR3 in DNA: TGTGCCAGCAGGAGAAGTCTAGCGACCCTTTCCTACAATGAGCAGTTCTTC.

The chain uses TRBV15 and TRBJ1-6; D is undetermined. This CDR3 is built from 15 residues. Per the germline V gene, CDR1 is LNHNV and CDR2 is YYDKDF (reference sequence). Deletions cut 5 bases from V and 9 bases from J, with 17 bases between. The CDR3 spells CATSGDLWEASPLHF. CDR3 in DNA: TGTGCCACCAGCGGGGATTTGTGGGAGGCTTCACCCCTCCACTTT.

The rearrangement links TRBV6-8 to TRBJ1-5; TRBD1 matches 8 bases. Germline loops: CDR1 MNHGY, CDR2 SAAAGT. Losses at the gene ends were 5 bases for V and 2 bases for J; bases not matched to a gene: 5. This CDR3 contains 15 residues. CDR3 protein: CASSEGGQGNQPQHF. The CDR3 DNA is TGTGCCAGCAGTGAGGGGGGACAGGGCAATCAGCCCCAGCATTTT.

This chain joins TRBV5-1 and TRBJ1-3; 7 bases align to TRBD1. In germline, CDR1 is SGHRS, CDR2 YFSETQ. V shed 0 bases and J 7 bases; nucleotides not matched to a gene: 4. The CDR3 covers 14 residues. The CDR3 is CASSLEGTANTIYF. The CDR3 DNA follows: TGCGCCAGCAGCTTGGAGGGGACAGCCAACACCATATATTTT.

The chain couples TRBV7-4 to TRBJ2-1; 9 nucleotides line up with TRBD2. The CDR3 runs to 15 residues. Germline V gene sequence: CDR1 SGHVT, CDR2 SQSDAQ. The V and J ends lost 5 bases and 5 bases, in that order; junction bases with no gene match: 7. The CDR3 loop reads CASSRGTSPDNEQFF. CDR3 DNA: TGTGCCAGCAGCCGCGGGACTAGCCCGGACAATGAGCAGTTCTTC.

The chain is built from TRBV5-1 and TRBJ1-1, with unresolved D. Germline V CDR1 and CDR2: SGHRS, YFSETQ. V lost 0 bases to trimming and J lost 2 bases, with 8 bases between them. This CDR3 has 14 residues. CDR3 in amino acids: CASSLEGTNTEAFF. In DNA, the CDR3 is TGCGCCAGCAGCTTGGAAGGAACAAACACTGAAGCTTTCTTT.

This clone was seen a single time. This chain joins TRBV5-1 and TRBJ1-1, with TRBD1 identical over 7 bases. CDR1 is SGHRS, CDR2 YFSETQ, per germline. Trimming took 4 bases from V and 1 from J; bases not matched to a gene: 4. The CDR3 is 14 residues long. The CDR3 DNA follows: TGCGCCAGCAGCGTAGGGGGCCCGAACACTGAAGCTTTCTTT. It translates to CASSVGGPNTEAFF.

CDR3 residues: CASSGGRTYEQYF. For the CDR3, the DNA is TGTGCCAGCAGTGGGGGCCGAACCTACGAGCAGTACTTC. J is TRBJ2-7 and V is TRBV6-8, with D possibly matching TRBD1 (6 bases). The germline CDR1 and CDR2 sequences are MNHGY and SAAAGT. The CDR3 extends over 13 amino acids. V lost 5 bases to trimming and J lost 2 bases, with 10 bases between them.

This clone was counted between two and nine times. The chain couples TRBV28 to TRBJ1-5; no firm D call. V was trimmed by 3 bases and J by 2 bases, leaving 8 bases between them. CDR1 MDHEN and CDR2 SYDVKM come from the germline V gene. The CDR3 runs 14 residues. CDR3 sequence: CASSLEFGNQPQHF. The DNA for the CDR3 is TGTGCCAGCAGTTTGGAGTTTGGCAATCAGCCCCAGCATTTT.

The J gene is TRBJ1-5, the V gene TRBV19, with D unresolved. V shed 5 bases and J shed 8 bases, with 16 bases lying between them. Germline CDR1 LNHDA, CDR2 SQIVND (reference sequence). The CDR3 has 14 residues. The CDR3 spells CASSFHGVGEPQHF. The CDR3 nucleotides are TGTGCCAGTAGTTTCCACGGTGTCGGGGAGCCCCAGCATTTT.

This clone was seen a few times. The chain carries TRBV7-8 and TRBJ1-2; no reliable D call. The CDR3 loop spans 13 amino acids. Germline V gives CDR1 SGHVS, CDR2 FQNEAQ. V was cut by 5 bases and J by 2 bases, with 9 bases left in between. The CDR3 is CASSPGPNYGYTF. CDR3 in DNA: TGTGCCAGCAGCCCGGGTCCAAACTATGGCTACACCTTC.